Listed below are T cell receptor beta chains from one sample, sequenced in a study of radiation and T cells in renal cell carcinoma. Sequencing was performed with immunoSEQ multiplex PCR; in TCRdb, only in-frame clones are kept and a portion is missing. The profile shows about 78,000 clones, 80% to 90% of them singletons. Specimen: blood, collected from a patient whose treatment included radiotherapy and nephrectomy. Source of these receptors: a woman aged 70 to 79 with renal cell carcinoma. CDR3s include the opening cysteine and the closing phenylalanine or tryptophan. Each record gives: D gene, J gene, clone size, V gene, CDR3 protein, CDR3 DNA. A D gene is named only where the DNA matches it firmly. Expanded clones get a size class; other rows say once, few or many, or leave the size out.

d_call: .
j_call: TRBJ1-2
clone_size: .
v_call: TRBV29-1
cdr3_aa: CSVRGGNYGYTF
cdr3_nt: TGCAGCGTCAGGGGAGGAAACTATGGCTACACCTTC

d_call: .
j_call: TRBJ2-2
clone_size: .
v_call: TRBV7-6
cdr3_aa: CASRPSDRNTGELFF
cdr3_nt: TGTGCCAGCAGACCAAGCGACAGGAACACCGGGGAGCTGTTTTTT

d_call: .
j_call: TRBJ2-6
clone_size: once
v_call: TRBV5-5
cdr3_aa: CASSPRSSGANVLTF
cdr3_nt: TGTGCCAGCAGCCCCCGGAGCTCTGGGGCCAACGTCCTGACTTTC

d_call: TRBD1
j_call: TRBJ1-1
clone_size: .
v_call: TRBV5-6
cdr3_aa: CASSLAGQSEAFF
cdr3_nt: TGTGCCAGCAGCTTGGCGGGACAGTCTGAAGCTTTCTTT

d_call: TRBD1
j_call: TRBJ1-2
clone_size: .
v_call: TRBV19
cdr3_aa: CASSMGTGNYGYTF
cdr3_nt: TGTGCCAGTAGTATGGGGACAGGAAATTATGGCTACACCTTC

d_call: .
j_call: TRBJ1-2
clone_size: .
v_call: TRBV28
cdr3_aa: CASSLRDTRYGYTF
cdr3_nt: TGTGCCAGCAGTTTACGGGATACCCGCTATGGCTACACCTTC

d_call: TRBD1
j_call: TRBJ1-4
clone_size: once
v_call: TRBV7-6
cdr3_aa: CASSLGPQGANEKLFF
cdr3_nt: TGTGCCAGCAGCTTAGGACCCCAGGGGGCGAATGAAAAACTGTTTTTT

d_call: TRBD2
j_call: TRBJ2-3
clone_size: .
v_call: TRBV19
cdr3_aa: CASSPGTSRWENTQYF
cdr3_nt: TGTGCCAGTAGTCCCGGGACTAGCCGATGGGAGAATACGCAGTATTTT

d_call: TRBD1
j_call: TRBJ2-7
clone_size: .
v_call: TRBV4-2
cdr3_aa: CASSQDLIGQAYEQYF
cdr3_nt: TGTGCCAGCAGCCAAGATCTTATAGGACAGGCCTACGAGCAGTACTTC

d_call: TRBD2
j_call: TRBJ2-1
clone_size: .
v_call: TRBV11-3
cdr3_aa: CASSSYSGGAFGNEQFF
cdr3_nt: TGTGCCAGCAGCTCATATAGCGGGGGGGCCTTTGGCAATGAGCAGTTCTTC

d_call: TRBD2
j_call: TRBJ2-3
clone_size: .
v_call: TRBV29-1
cdr3_aa: CSAALAGWGDTQYF
cdr3_nt: TGCAGCGCAGCACTAGCGGGGTGGGGCGATACGCAGTATTTT

d_call: .
j_call: TRBJ2-7
clone_size: once
v_call: TRBV2
cdr3_aa: CASSESNEQYF
cdr3_nt: TGTGCCAGCAGTGAGTCAAACGAGCAGTACTTC

d_call: .
j_call: TRBJ1-1
clone_size: .
v_call: TRBV6-1
cdr3_aa: CASSESTGVRAFF
cdr3_nt: TGTGCCAGCAGTGAATCAACGGGGGTTAGAGCTTTCTTT

d_call: TRBD1
j_call: TRBJ2-1
clone_size: .
v_call: TRBV5-4
cdr3_aa: CASSFSGGAYNEQFF
cdr3_nt: TGTGCCAGCAGCTTCTCAGGGGGCGCCTACAATGAGCAGTTCTTC

d_call: TRBD1
j_call: TRBJ2-7
clone_size: .
v_call: TRBV5-4
cdr3_aa: CASSREATGISEQYF
cdr3_nt: TGTGCCAGCAGCCGGGAAGCGACAGGGATTTCCGAGCAGTACTTC

d_call: .
j_call: TRBJ1-4
clone_size: .
v_call: TRBV2
cdr3_aa: CASSALKINEKLFF
cdr3_nt: TGTGCCAGCAGTGCCCTGAAAATTAATGAAAAACTGTTTTTT